The 14 T cell receptor beta chains reported below all come from one sample, sequenced in a study of molecular identifiers for immune sequencing clone quantification. From the PCR reads, TCRdb called clonotypes with MiXCR, one entry per CDR3 protein. The sample lists about 86,000 distinct CDR3 sequences; 20% to 25% were seen once. Sequenced input: naive CD8+ T cells from blood, with Jurkat cell RNA spiked in. Subset denoted: FACS-sorted CD8+CD4-CCR7+CD45RA+ naive T cells. The receptors here all came from a human donor in good health. Some libraries in this study had Jurkat cell RNA spiked in.

V gene TRBV6-2 or TRBV6-3 combines with J gene TRBJ1-1; TRBD1 might be the D (6 bases). The CDR3 contains 13 residues. Trimming removed 7 bases at V and 4 bases at J, with 13 bases between. The germline V gene encodes CDR1 MNHEY and CDR2 SVGEGT. The CDR3 is CASTSTGTTEAFF. CDR3 DNA: TGTGCCAGCACATCAACAGGGACCACTGAAGCTTTCTTT.

Comments on this clonotype: This may come from a read error, since a much larger clone is one base off. The V and J genes are TRBV20-1 and TRBJ2-7; D is possibly TRBD2 (5 bases). There are 14 residues in the CDR3. Germline V CDR1 and CDR2: DFQATT, SNEGSKA (reference sequence). CDR3 protein: CGASQSSEAYEQYF. CDR3 nucleotides: TGCGGTGCTAGCCAGTCGTCAGAAGCCTACGAGCAGTACTTC.

The J gene is TRBJ2-7, the V gene TRBV6-2 or TRBV6-3; TRBD1 matches 11 bases. J gave up 2 bases and V 1 base, and 7 bases lay outside the gene matches. The CDR3 spans 17 residues. Germline CDR1 is MNHEY and CDR2 is SVGEGT. The CDR3 loop is CASSYFPGDRGAYEQYF. The CDR3 DNA is TGTGCCAGCAGTTACTTCCCCGGGGACAGGGGGGCCTACGAGCAGTACTTC.

This clonotype was recorded at least ten times. The chain couples TRBV4-1 to TRBJ2-5; D remains ambiguous. In germline, CDR1 is MGHRA, CDR2 YSYEKL. The V and J ends lost 0 bases and 7 bases respectively, with 6 bases between them. The CDR3 runs to 12 residues. DNA of the CDR3: TGCGCCAGCAGCCAAGATAGAGGGACCCAGTACTTC. Translating it yields CASSQDRGTQYF.

Written as DNA, the CDR3 is TGCAGTGCTGCTAGCAGGTTCACAGATACGCAGTATTTT. Its translation is CSAASRFTDTQYF. The chain recombines TRBV20-1 with TRBJ2-3, with TRBD2 as a possible D gene (5 bases). The germline V gene has CDR1 DFQATT and CDR2 SNEGSKA (reference sequence). With 5 bases removed from V and 2 bases from J, the gap between germline ends came to 11 bases. This CDR3 spans 13 amino acids.

This clonotype was observed a handful of times. V gene TRBV9 combines with J gene TRBJ2-1; TRBD2 agrees at 7 bases. The CDR3 length is 15 residues. Germline loops: CDR1 SGDLS, CDR2 YYNGEE. V gave up 0 bases and J gave up 3 bases; unmatched junction bases: 3. CDR3 in DNA: TGTGCCAGCAGCGTAGGAAGCGGGGACTACAATGAGCAGTTCTTC. Encoded protein: CASSVGSGDYNEQFF.

This clonotype was recorded at least ten times. This chain links TRBV20-1 with TRBJ1-1, with D possibly TRBD1 on 5 matching bases. The germline CDR1 and CDR2 sequences are DFQATT and SNEGSKA (reference sequence). The CDR3 has 14 amino acids. CDR3 residues: CTTGQGQTGTEAFF. In DNA form, the CDR3 reads TGCACCACCGGGCAGGGCCAGACGGGAACTGAAGCTTTCTTT.

Note on this clonotype: This may arise from a read error, as a much more abundant clone is one base away. The chain uses TRBV13 and TRBJ2-3; no definite D call. The germline V gene has CDR1 PRHDT and CDR2 FYEKMQ (reference sequence). The V and J ends lost 0 bases and 3 bases respectively, with 13 bases between them. CDR3 length: 16 amino acids. CDR3 DNA: TGTGCCAGCAGCTTAGGTGTGAGCGAGGCTACAGATACGCAGTATTTT. Translated, it gives CASSLGVSEATDTQYF. Together with reference TRBV13 and TRBJ2-3, the CDR3 gives the full variable domain: AAGVIQSPRHLIKEKRETATLKCYPIPRHDTVYWYQQGPGQDPQFLISFYEKMQSDKGSIPDRFSAQQFSDYHSELNMSSLELGDSALYFCASSLGVSEATDTQYFGPGTRLTVL.

The chain carries TRBV6-1 and TRBJ1-6, with a tentative D call TRBD1 (5 bases). Germline-derived CDR1 and CDR2 are MNHNS and SASEGT. Trimming took 6 bases from V and 3 from J, leaving 12 bases between them. The CDR3 loop spans 15 amino acids. The CDR3 loop reads CASRTRDVYNSPLHF. CDR3 DNA sequence: TGTGCCAGCAGGACTCGGGACGTCTATAATTCACCCCTCCACTTT.

Points on this clonotype: This sequence may be a read error, since a much larger clone differs from it by one base. This chain joins TRBV6-5 and TRBJ2-2, with 11 bases matching TRBD1. Germline V gives CDR1 MNHEY, CDR2 SVGAGI. Trimming took 5 bases from V and 0 from J; bases not matched to a gene: 5. CDR3 size: 17 residues. The CDR3 spells CASSSGTGGTNTGELFF. The CDR3 DNA reads TGTGCCAGCAGTAGCGGGACAGGGGGGACGAACACCGGGGAGCTGTTTTTT.

This clonotype was recorded only once. A clone one base away is much larger, so this may be a read error. This chain links TRBV19 with TRBJ1-1, with 10 bases identical to TRBD1. The CDR3 consists of 16 residues. CDR1 is LNHDA, CDR2 SQIVND, per germline (reference sequence). The CDR3 spells CASSIGWDRGPTDAFF. CDR3 coding DNA: TGTGCCAGTAGTATAGGATGGGACAGGGGTCCCACTGACGCTTTCTTT.

This clonotype was seen a few times. V and J are TRBV7-8 and TRBJ1-1; D remains ambiguous. The CDR3 spans 16 residues. Per the germline V gene, CDR1 is SGHVS and CDR2 is FQNEAQ. V was clipped by 1 base and J by 0 bases, with 12 bases between them. The CDR3 region is CASSLEKGQMNTEAFF. The DNA for the CDR3 is TGTGCCAGCAGCTTAGAAAAGGGCCAGATGAACACTGAAGCTTTCTTT.

The V call is TRBV3-1, the J call TRBJ1-2; TRBD1 matches at 7 bases. Germline CDR1 reads LGHDT; CDR2 reads YNNKEL (reference sequence). The ends lost 1 base at V and 7 bases at J; junction bases unmatched: 9. This CDR3 region has 15 residues. CDR3 coding DNA: TGTGCCAGCAGCCAAGGTACAGGGGTTGGCTTTGGCTACACCTTC. Amino acid sequence: CASSQGTGVGFGYTF.

This clonotype came up a few times. This CDR3 reads CASSEPLAGGSTGELFF. The DNA of the CDR3 is TGTGCCAGCAGTGAGCCCCTAGCGGGAGGGAGCACCGGGGAGCTGTTTTTT. The chain has TRBV2 and TRBJ2-2, with 12 nucleotides matching TRBD2. The germline V gene has CDR1 SNHLY and CDR2 FYNNEI. There are 17 residues in the CDR3. V trimming: 3 bases; J trimming: 4 bases; junction bases outside the gene matches: 6. Full variable domain (outside the CDR3, taken from reference TRBV2 and TRBJ2-2): EPEVTQTPSHQVTQMGQEVILRCVPISNHLYFYWYRQILGQKVEFLVSFYNNEISEKSEIFDDQFSVERPDGSNFTLKIRSTKLEDSAMYFCASSEPLAGGSTGELFFGEGSRLTVL.